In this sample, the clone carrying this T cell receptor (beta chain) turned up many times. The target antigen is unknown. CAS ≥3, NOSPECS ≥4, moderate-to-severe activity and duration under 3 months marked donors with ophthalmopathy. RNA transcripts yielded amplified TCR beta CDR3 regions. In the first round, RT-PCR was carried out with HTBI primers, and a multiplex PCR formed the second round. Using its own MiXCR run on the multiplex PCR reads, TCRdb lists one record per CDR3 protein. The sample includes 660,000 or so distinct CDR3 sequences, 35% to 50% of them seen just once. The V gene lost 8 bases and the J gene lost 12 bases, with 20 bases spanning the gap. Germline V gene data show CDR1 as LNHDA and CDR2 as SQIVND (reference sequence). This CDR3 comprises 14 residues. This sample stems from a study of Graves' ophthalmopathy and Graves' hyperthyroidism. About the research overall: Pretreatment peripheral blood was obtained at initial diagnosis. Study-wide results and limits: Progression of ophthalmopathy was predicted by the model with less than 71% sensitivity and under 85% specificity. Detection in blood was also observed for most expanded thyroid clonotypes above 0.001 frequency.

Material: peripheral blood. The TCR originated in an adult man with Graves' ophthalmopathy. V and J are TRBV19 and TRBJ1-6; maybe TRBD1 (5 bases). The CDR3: CASGERQLLRPLHF. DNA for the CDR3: TGTGCCAGTGGTGAACGACAGCTACTTCGACCCCTCCACTTT.